This TCR beta chain was observed in a study of blood T cell repertoires in COVID-19. Clones were read by immunoSEQ multiplex PCR, and TCRdb kept only the in-frame ones, dropping some. The sample lists 150,000 to 200,000 clones, around nine tenths occurring once. The CDR3 sequence is 15 residues long. From germline, CDR1 is SGHDT and CDR2 YYEEEE. Trimming removed 3 bases at V and 3 bases at J, with 16 bases between. The source of this sequence is a woman younger than 30 who had recovered from COVID-19. The specimen was peripheral blood. This chain joins TRBV5-6 and TRBJ2-7, with D perhaps matching TRBD2 (6 bases). Here the CDR3 DNA reads TGTGCCAGCAGCTCTTCGACGAGACTAGTCTACGAGCAGTACTTC. Translation: CASSSSTRLVYEQYF.